This T cell receptor (beta chain) derives from a study of blood T cell repertoires in COVID-19. The overall study: Donors in the United States, Italy and Spain gave samples during acute or convalescent COVID-19. The cDNA or gDNA used as material had been derived from T cells, B-cell-depleted T cells, or PBMCs.

The length of the CDR3 is 15 residues. Germline V gene data show CDR1 as LGHNA and CDR2 as YSLEER. Trimming removed 4 bases at V and 0 bases at J, with 13 bases between. The assay was immunoSEQ multiplex PCR, and TCRdb's table has in-frame clones only and misses some. The sample shows tens of thousands of clones, 80% to 90% of them seen only once. This TCR came from a man in his fifties with active COVID-19. The chain is built from TRBV4-3 and TRBJ2-7; D possibly corresponds to TRBD2 (6 bases). The source material was peripheral blood. In nucleotides, the CDR3 is TGCGCCAGCAGCCTCTGGACTACGAGCTCCTACGAGCAGTACTTC. Translated: CASSLWTTSSYEQYF.